This T cell receptor beta chain was sequenced in a study of blood T cell repertoires in COVID-19. In the authors' workflow: Estimation of nucleated cell counts relied on the amplification of reference gene primers. Sequencing used immunoSEQ multiplex PCR; TCRdb keeps in-frame clones, though not all of them. V and J calls plus clone size are reproduced from that table; the DNA served to infer D and trimming. The repertoire consists of 200,000 to 250,000 clones, with approximately 90% occurring once and the leading ten covering 18%. The CDR3 length is 14 residues. Germline V gene data show CDR1 as LGHNA and CDR2 as YSLEER. V dropped 1 base and J dropped 9 bases, with 13 bases sitting between them.

Material: peripheral blood. The sequence was obtained from a man aged 50 or older with COVID-19, enrolled during active disease. The chain carries TRBV4-3 and TRBJ1-5, with D tentatively TRBD1 (5 bases). CDR3 coding DNA: TGCGCCAGCAGCCAAGTGGGAGGGGTGGGGCCCCAGCATTTT. This gives the protein CASSQVGGVGPQHF.